These T cell receptor beta chains were read from a single sample in a study of cytomegalovirus exposure and HLA in healthy donors. TCRdb's table, derived via immunoSEQ multiplex PCR, lists solely in-frame clones and lacks some. The table includes 85,000 to 110,000 clones, approximately 66% detected once. Material for sequencing was PBMCs. The receptors here all came from a woman in her forties or fifties in good health and CMV-seronegative. CDR3s include the opening cysteine and the closing phenylalanine or tryptophan. A D gene is named only where the DNA matches it firmly. For some rows the clone size is stated as once, few or many, or as a class when expanded; others skip it.

TRBV6-5	TRBJ1-3	TRBD1	-	CASSRDSYSGNTIYF	TGTGCCAGCAGTCGGGACAGCTACTCTGGAAACACCATATATTTT
TRBV5-1	TRBJ2-5	-	-	CASSLAWRQETQYF	TGCGCCAGCAGCTTGGCATGGAGACAAGAGACCCAGTACTTC
TRBV2	TRBJ1-4	TRBD1	-	CASSSPGQNEEKLFF	TGTGCCAGCAGCTCACCGGGACAGAACGAGGAAAAACTGTTTTTT
TRBV12-5	TRBJ2-5	-	-	CASGLGTSTDQETQYF	TGTGCTAGTGGTTTGGGTACTAGTACAGACCAAGAGACCCAGTACTTC
TRBV7-3	TRBJ2-3	-	-	CASSFSPDSGVTDTQYF	TGTGCCAGCAGCTTTTCACCAGACTCGGGGGTCACAGATACGCAGTATTTT
TRBV27	TRBJ2-7	-	-	CASRRQESSYEQYF	TGTGCCAGCAGACGACAGGAGAGCTCCTACGAGCAGTACTTC
TRBV7-9	TRBJ2-1	TRBD2	-	CASSLGLAGVDEQFF	TGTGCCAGCAGTCTTGGACTAGCGGGAGTGGATGAGCAGTTCTTC
TRBV12-5	TRBJ2-2	TRBD1	-	CASALGTGGRTGELFF	TGTGCTAGTGCCCTTGGGACAGGGGGTCGGACCGGGGAGCTGTTTTTT
TRBV10-3	TRBJ2-2	TRBD1	-	CAISTGVAGELFF	TGTGCCATCAGTACAGGGGTCGCCGGGGAGCTGTTTTTT
TRBV18	TRBJ1-1	TRBD1	-	CASSSRTGEAFF	TGTGCCAGCTCATCCCGGACAGGTGAAGCTTTCTTT
TRBV5-1	TRBJ2-7	TRBD1	-	CASSSTGQGSYEQYF	TGCGCCAGCAGCTCAACGGGACAGGGGTCCTACGAGCAGTACTTC
TRBV27	TRBJ1-1	-	-	CASSLQRAQSEAFF	TGTGCCAGCAGTCTACAGAGGGCCCAGTCTGAAGCTTTCTTT
TRBV10-3	TRBJ2-5	TRBD1	-	CAISEDRDGTQYF	TGTGCCATCAGCGAGGACAGGGATGGGACCCAGTACTTC
TRBV2	TRBJ1-2	TRBD1	few	CASKVYQGADGYTF	TGTGCCAGCAAAGTATACCAGGGGGCAGACGGCTACACCTTC
TRBV7-2	TRBJ2-7	TRBD2	-	CASSLPLAGGFGEQYF	TGTGCCAGCAGCTTACCACTAGCGGGGGGTTTTGGGGAGCAGTACTTC
TRBV5-5	TRBJ1-2	TRBD1	-	CASSSSRTGFGNYGYTF	TGTGCCAGCAGCTCCTCCCGGACAGGGTTTGGTAACTATGGCTACACCTTC
TRBV29-1	TRBJ1-1	-	-	CSVHRTLNTEAFF	TGCAGCGTCCATAGGACTCTGAACACTGAAGCTTTCTTT
TRBV11-2	TRBJ2-7	-	-	CANSFLNEQYF	TGTGCCAACAGCTTTCTTAACGAGCAGTACTTC
TRBV5-1	TRBJ1-2	-	-	CASSPRAGDGYTF	TGCGCCAGCAGCCCCCGGGCAGGGGATGGCTACACCTTC
TRBV28	TRBJ2-5	TRBD2	-	CAIRGGTKETQYF	TGTGCCATACGGGGGGGCACCAAAGAGACCCAGTACTTC
TRBV7-8	TRBJ2-2	-	-	CASSAGLPAGELFF	TGTGCCAGCAGCGCAGGACTCCCAGCCGGGGAGCTGTTTTTT
TRBV27	TRBJ1-2	-	-	CASSLSGSRAGYTF	TGTGCCAGCAGTTTATCGGGGAGCCGGGCGGGCTACACCTTC
TRBV19	TRBJ2-7	TRBD1	-	CASSIEGTDFYEQYF	TGTGCCAGTAGTATAGAGGGGACAGACTTCTACGAGCAGTACTTC
TRBV10-1	TRBJ2-2	-	-	CASRAGVTGELFF	TGCGCCAGCAGGGCCGGGGTGACCGGGGAGCTGTTTTTT
TRBV29-1	TRBJ1-2	-	-	CSVAPRAAIGNYGYTF	TGCAGCGTTGCACCTCGCGCGGCGATTGGTAACTATGGCTACACCTTC
TRBV13	TRBJ2-3	TRBD2	few	CASSLGLAGVSDTQYF	TGTGCCAGCAGCTTAGGCCTGGCGGGAGTCTCAGATACGCAGTATTTT
TRBV5-4	TRBJ2-7	TRBD2	-	CASSPRTSGRAGEQYF	TGTGCCAGCAGCCCGCGGACTAGCGGGAGGGCGGGCGAGCAGTACTTC
TRBV6-5	TRBJ2-7	-	once	CASKVQGSDEQYF	TGTGCCAGCAAGGTACAGGGTTCGGACGAGCAGTACTTC
TRBV29-1	TRBJ2-3	TRBD1	-	CSADRDTDTQYF	TGCAGCGCGGACAGGGATACAGATACGCAGTATTTT
TRBV15	TRBJ2-7	-	few	CATSRDRYEQYF	TGTGCCACCAGCAGAGACCGGTACGAGCAGTACTTC
TRBV5-4	TRBJ2-1	TRBD2	once	CASSLLTSTYNEQFF	TGTGCCAGCAGCTTGTTGACTAGCACTTACAATGAGCAGTTCTTC
TRBV7-2	TRBJ2-5	TRBD2	few	CASSLVSGGETQYF	TGTGCCAGCAGCTTAGTTAGCGGGGGAGAGACCCAGTACTTC
TRBV7-5	TRBJ2-5	-	-	CARSLVTRREETQYF	TGTGCCAGAAGCTTAGTCACTAGACGAGAAGAGACCCAGTACTTC
TRBV10-3	TRBJ2-6	TRBD2	-	CAISESTKGGSGANVLTF	TGTGCCATCAGTGAGTCGACAAAGGGAGGGTCTGGGGCCAACGTCCTGACTTTC
TRBV28	TRBJ2-3	TRBD1	-	CASSFGQVLGTDTQYF	TGTGCCAGCAGTTTCGGACAGGTGTTGGGCACAGATACGCAGTATTTT
TRBV30	TRBJ1-6	TRBD1	-	CAWSPTGGSPLHF	TGTGCCTGGAGTCCGACAGGGGGATCACCCCTCCACTTT
TRBV14	TRBJ1-4	TRBD1	-	CASSQGGTGYNEKLFF	TGTGCCAGCAGCCAAGGAGGGACAGGCTATAATGAAAAACTGTTTTTT
TRBV7-2	TRBJ2-7	TRBD1	-	CASSSIRMEPGQGANEQYF	TGTGCCAGCAGCTCGATAAGAATGGAACCGGGACAGGGGGCCAACGAGCAGTACTTC
TRBV19	TRBJ2-7	TRBD1	-	CASRQGTEWSYEQYF	TGTGCCAGTAGACAGGGGACCGAATGGTCCTACGAGCAGTACTTC
TRBV2	TRBJ1-5	-	-	CASRLAGGNNQPQHF	TGTGCCAGCAGGCTGGCGGGGGGCAACAATCAGCCCCAGCATTTT
TRBV19	TRBJ1-5	-	-	CASSQGIGQPQHF	TGTGCCAGTAGCCAGGGGATAGGTCAGCCCCAGCATTTT
TRBV5-4	TRBJ2-7	TRBD1	-	CASSRGQGNFYEQYF	TGTGCCAGCAGCCGAGGACAGGGTAACTTTTACGAGCAGTACTTC
TRBV6-1	TRBJ2-1	-	few	CASRVGGEQFF	TGTGCCAGCAGGGTCGGGGGTGAGCAGTTCTTC